The 25 T cell receptor beta chains reported below all come from one sample, sequenced in a study of blood T cell repertoires in COVID-19. Produced via immunoSEQ multiplex PCR; TCRdb's table is partial and in-frame only. The sample lists fewer than 250,000 clones; 80% to 90% were seen once. Sequencing input: peripheral blood. These receptors came from a woman of 80 years or more with acute or convalescent COVID-19.

The V call is TRBV10-3, the J call TRBJ1-4; D not resolved. This CDR3 contains 13 residues. Trimming removed 8 bases at V and 5 bases at J, with 12 bases between. The germline gives CDR1 ENHRY, CDR2 SYGVKD. For the CDR3, the DNA is TGTGCCATCGGGGAGCCTCAGAATGAAAAACTGTTTTTT. Translation: CAIGEPQNEKLFF.

The chain combines TRBV28 with TRBJ2-6, with 8 bases matching TRBD1. Germline V gene lookup returns CDR1 MDHEN and CDR2 SYDVKM. With 0 bases clipped from V and 3 bases from J, the junction kept 7 bases outside the gene matches. The CDR3 consists of 18 residues. This CDR3 reads CASSLWSQGAGGANVLTF. The CDR3 DNA sequence: TGTGCCAGCAGTTTATGGTCCCAGGGGGCAGGTGGGGCCAACGTCCTGACTTTC.

The rearrangement uses TRBV7-2 and TRBJ2-1; D unclear. Per the germline V gene, CDR1 is SGHTA and CDR2 is FQGNSA. There are 15 residues in the CDR3. Trimming pared 0 bases from V and 0 bases from J, leaving 6 bases between. The CDR3, as DNA: TGTGCCAGCAGCTTAGCGGCCAGCTCCTACAATGAGCAGTTCTTC. The encoded protein is CASSLAASSYNEQFF. Complete variable domain (other parts from reference TRBV7-2 and TRBJ2-1): GAGVSQSPSNKVTEKGKDVELRCDPISGHTALYWYRQSLGQGLEFLIYFQGNSAPDKSGLPSDRFSAERTGGSVSTLTIQRTQQEDSAVYLCASSLAASSYNEQFFGPGTRLTVL.

The chain employs TRBV12-5 and TRBJ1-5; TRBD1 is a possible D gene (6 bases). The V and J ends lost 2 bases and 4 bases respectively, with 12 bases between them. This CDR3 region has 15 residues. CDR1 LGHNT and CDR2 FRNRAP come from the germline V gene. The DNA of the CDR3 is TGTGCTAGTGGTTTGTTAAACACAGGGAATCAGCCCCAGCATTTT. Amino acid sequence: CASGLLNTGNQPQHF.

The CDR3 bases are TGTGCCTGGAGTCTCGGGGGTGAAAATGAAAAACTGTTTTTT. Translated, it gives CAWSLGGENEKLFF. V is TRBV30 and J is TRBJ1-4; D possibly corresponds to TRBD1 (5 bases). Trimming stripped 2 bases from V and 5 bases from J, with 12 bases between. Germline V gene sequence: CDR1 GTSNPN, CDR2 SVGIG (reference sequence). CDR3 size: 14 residues.

The chain is built from TRBV5-4 and TRBJ2-5, with TRBD1 matching over 8 bases. V gave up 4 bases and J gave up 5 bases; unmatched junction bases: 7. The CDR3 contains 14 residues. From germline, CDR1 is SGHNT and CDR2 YYREEE (reference sequence). CDR3 region: CASSQDRGSETQYF. In nucleotides, the CDR3 is TGTGCCAGCAGCCAAGACAGGGGTTCCGAGACCCAGTACTTC.

The genes are TRBV5-1 and TRBJ2-4, with 13 bases fitting TRBD2. The V segment lost 0 bases and the J segment 7 bases; nucleotides outside the gene matches: 13. CDR1 is SGHRS and CDR2 is YFSETQ in the germline V gene. This CDR3 is built from 19 residues. The CDR3 here is CASSLVTPGLAGKGNIQYF. The CDR3 DNA reads as TGCGCCAGCAGCTTGGTGACACCGGGACTAGCGGGGAAGGGGAACATTCAGTACTTC.

The J gene is TRBJ1-6, the V gene TRBV30; no reliable D call. CDR3 length equals 12 residues. V shed 3 bases and J shed 8 bases, with 8 bases lying between them. CDR1 is GTSNPN, CDR2 SVGIG, per germline (reference sequence). The CDR3 bases are TGTGCCTGGAGCCTAAGTGATTCACCCCTCCACTTT. As protein: CAWSLSDSPLHF.

CDR3 sequence (DNA): TGTGCCAGCAGCCCCAGCGGGGGCTACGAGCAGTACTTC. Its translation: CASSPSGGYEQYF. This chain links TRBV7-3 with TRBJ2-7; 8 bases are shared with TRBD2. V trimming: 5 bases; J trimming: 3 bases; junction bases outside the gene matches: 3. The CDR3 totals 13 residues. Looked up from germline, CDR1 is SGHTA and CDR2 is FQGTGA.

The chain has TRBV11-2 and TRBJ2-1; 11 bases are a match to TRBD2. The germline gives CDR1 SGHAT, CDR2 FQNNGV. With 3 bases clipped from V and 4 bases from J, the junction kept 2 bases outside the gene matches. The length of the CDR3 is 15 residues. CDR3 DNA: TGTGCCAGCAGCTTGACTAGCGGGGAGTACAATGAGCAGTTCTTC. Its protein product is CASSLTSGEYNEQFF.

This chain links TRBV7-2 with TRBJ1-5; 8 bases map to TRBD1. In germline, CDR1 is SGHTA, CDR2 FQGNSA. CDR3 size: 14 residues. J lost 5 bases, V lost 3 bases, and 3 bases had no gene match. CDR3 in amino acids: CASSLTGAYQPQHF. CDR3 coding DNA: TGTGCCAGCAGCTTGACAGGGGCTTATCAGCCCCAGCATTTT.

J is TRBJ2-3 and V is TRBV19; 7 bases fit TRBD2. This CDR3 comprises 14 residues. V lost 6 bases, J lost 5 bases, and 8 bases stayed unmatched. Looked up from germline, CDR1 is LNHDA and CDR2 is SQIVND (reference sequence). Written as DNA, the CDR3 is TGTGCCAGTAGGGGGGGGAGCGTTGGAGATACGCAGTATTTT. Translating it yields CASRGGSVGDTQYF.

This chain's CDR3 is CASNPIGGGSYEQYF. CDR3 DNA sequence: TGTGCCAGCAACCCCATCGGCGGGGGTTCCTACGAGCAGTACTTC. The chain uses TRBV6-5 and TRBJ2-7; 7 bases line up with TRBD2. CDR3 length equals 15 residues. After removal of 7 bases from V and 1 base from J, the junction contained 10 bases not matched to a gene. Germline CDR1 reads MNHEY; CDR2 reads SVGAGI.

The gene calls are TRBV20-1 and TRBJ1-5; weak D call: TRBD1 (5 bases). The CDR3 runs to 13 residues. Germline CDR1 is DFQATT and CDR2 is SNEGSKA (reference sequence). V was clipped by 3 bases and J by 7 bases, with 13 bases between them. CDR3 sequence reads: CSASRGLDQPQHF. The CDR3 DNA reads as TGCAGTGCTAGTCGGGGACTGGACCAGCCCCAGCATTTT.

The chain joins TRBV7-9 to TRBJ1-5; 7 bases are shared with TRBD1. Germline CDR1 and CDR2: SEHNR and FQNEAQ (reference sequence). Trimming at V came to 1 base and at J to 4 bases, leaving 4 bases not matched to a gene. The CDR3 is 15 amino acids. CDR3 nucleotide sequence: TGTGCCAGCAGCTTAGGGCAGGGGGAGAATCAGCCCCAGCATTTT. Protein product: CASSLGQGENQPQHF.

This chain connects TRBV7-8 to TRBJ2-7; D gene unclear. CDR1 is SGHVS, CDR2 FQNEAQ, per germline. The germline V and J ends were trimmed by 5 bases and 4 bases, with 6 bases remaining between them. The CDR3 is 11 residues long. The CDR3 DNA is TGTGCCAGCAGCCCCCAGTACGAGCAGTACTTC. The encoded protein is CASSPQYEQYF.

As regards this clone: Other nucleotide sequences from this sample produce the same CDR3. This chain joins TRBV30 and TRBJ1-4; a possible D gene is TRBD1 (5 bases). This CDR3 region has 15 residues. Germline V gene lookup returns CDR1 GTSNPN and CDR2 SVGIG (reference sequence). V was pared by 0 bases and J by 2 bases, with 10 bases between. The CDR3 reads CAWSVWGRTNEKLFF. CDR3 in DNA: TGTGCCTGGAGTGTTTGGGGGAGGACTAATGAAAAACTGTTTTTT.

This clone was counted a few times. The chain recombines TRBV18 with TRBJ1-1; D possibly corresponds to TRBD1 (5 bases). CDR1 is KGHSH and CDR2 is LQKENI in the germline V gene. This CDR3 has 14 residues. V gave up 3 bases and J gave up 0 bases, with 8 bases separating them. The chain's CDR3 is CASSPEGVNTEAFF. DNA for the CDR3: TGTGCCAGCTCACCTGAAGGGGTGAACACTGAAGCTTTCTTT.

This chain joins TRBV9 and TRBJ2-7, with 13 bases lining up with TRBD2. The CDR3 spans 15 residues. Germline assignment: CDR1 SGDLS and CDR2 YYNGEE. Trimming cost V 3 bases and J 5 bases; bases outside gene matches: 5. The CDR3 protein is CASSATSGRAHEQYF. DNA of the CDR3: TGTGCCAGCAGCGCAACTAGCGGGAGGGCCCACGAGCAGTACTTC.

The gene calls are TRBV19 and TRBJ2-7, with 7 positions matching TRBD1. Germline-derived CDR1 and CDR2 are LNHDA and SQIVND (reference sequence). V was pared by 4 bases and J by 5 bases, with 8 bases of the junction left unmatched. This CDR3 contains 14 residues. This CDR3 reads CASSKYRDRNEQYF. The CDR3, as DNA: TGTGCCAGTAGTAAATACCGGGACAGAAACGAGCAGTACTTC.

The chain recombines TRBV5-1 with TRBJ1-2, with 8 bases fitting TRBD1. With 0 bases clipped from V and 4 bases from J, the junction kept 8 bases outside the gene matches. CDR1 is SGHRS, CDR2 YFSETQ, per germline. CDR3 length: 16 residues. CDR3 amino acids: CASSLGRTGPIYGYTF. Here the CDR3 DNA reads TGCGCCAGCAGCTTGGGGCGGACAGGGCCTATCTATGGCTACACCTTC. Full variable domain (remainder filled in from reference TRBV5-1 and TRBJ1-2): KAGVTQTPRYLIKTRGQQVTLSCSPISGHRSVSWYQQTPGQGLQFLFEYFSETQRNKGNFPGRFSGRQFSNSRSEMNVSTLELGDSALYLCASSLGRTGPIYGYTFGSGTRLTVV.

J is TRBJ1-3 and V is TRBV30, with unresolved D. Germline V gives CDR1 GTSNPN, CDR2 SVGIG (reference sequence). The CDR3 is 11 residues long. V was shortened by 4 bases and J by 4 bases, with 5 bases between the two germline ends. CDR3: CAWTQGNTIYF. DNA for the CDR3: TGTGCCTGGACCCAGGGAAACACCATATATTTT.

The genes are TRBV6-1 and TRBJ2-1; D gene uncertain. The CDR3 is 15 amino acids. The V gene lost 2 bases and the J gene lost 0 bases, with 8 bases spanning the gap. The V gene's germline CDR1 is MNHNS and CDR2 SASEGT. The DNA for the CDR3 is TGTGCCAGCAGTGAAAACTTAAGCTCCTACAATGAGCAGTTCTTC. Its translation is CASSENLSSYNEQFF.

The V gene is TRBV6-5, the J gene TRBJ1-2; 11 bases fit TRBD1. The CDR3 has 14 amino acids. With V trimmed by 6 bases and J by 6 bases, 6 bases remained unmatched. Looked up from germline, CDR1 is MNHEY and CDR2 is SVGAGI. CDR3 in amino acids: CASRPGTGGHGYTF. In DNA, the CDR3 is TGTGCCAGCAGACCCGGGACAGGGGGTCATGGCTACACCTTC.

J is TRBJ1-5 and V is TRBV7-2; 11 bases map to TRBD1. The CDR3 runs 15 residues. Germline V CDR1 and CDR2: SGHTA, FQGNSA. V was pared by 2 bases and J by 5 bases, with 2 bases of the junction left unmatched. CDR3 region: CASSLQGQGDQPQHF. The CDR3 DNA sequence: TGTGCCAGCAGCTTACAGGGACAGGGGGATCAGCCCCAGCATTTT.